What follows are 26 T cell receptor beta chains derived from one specimen sequenced in a study of cytomegalovirus exposure and HLA in healthy donors. Sequencing was performed with immunoSEQ multiplex PCR; in TCRdb, only in-frame clones are kept and a portion is missing. The top ten clones hold about a tenth of a sample with just over 20,000 clones, around 97% of them seen once. The specimen was PBMCs. Source of these receptors: a young man in good health and CMV-seropositive.

This chain uses TRBV30 with TRBJ2-3; weak D call: TRBD2 (5 bases). Germline V gives CDR1 GTSNPN, CDR2 SVGIG (reference sequence). V gave up 3 bases and J gave up 0 bases, with 7 bases separating them. The CDR3 is 13 residues long. CDR3 bases: TGTGCCTGGAGGCGGGCCAGCACAGATACGCAGTATTTT. Translating gives CAWRRASTDTQYF.

V usage is TRBV29-1 and J usage is TRBJ1-1; 7 positions match TRBD1. CDR1 and CDR2 from the germline V gene are SQVTM and ANQGSEA. CDR3 length equals 13 residues. J gave up 0 bases and V 8 bases, and 6 bases lay outside the gene matches. The CDR3 reads CSMTGPMNTEAFF. As DNA, the CDR3 is TGCAGCATGACAGGGCCCATGAACACTGAAGCTTTCTTT.

The rearrangement uses TRBV28 and TRBJ2-7; 9 bases are shared with TRBD1. V shed 5 bases, J shed 6 bases, and the junction held 11 bases outside the gene matches. Per the germline V gene, CDR1 is MDHEN and CDR2 is SYDVKM. The CDR3 extends over 15 amino acids. The CDR3 spells CASSGSGTGPVEQYF. CDR3 nucleotides: TGTGCCAGCAGTGGATCCGGGACAGGGCCGGTCGAGCAGTACTTC.

The chain employs TRBV7-8 and TRBJ2-7; TRBD2 aligns across 10 bases. The length of the CDR3 is 17 residues. Germline assignment: CDR1 SGHVS and CDR2 FQNEAQ. V shed 6 bases, J shed 6 bases, and the junction held 17 bases outside the gene matches. The CDR3 DNA reads TGTGCCAGCAGTCGCAGACTAGCGGGTTATACCTTTCCCGAGCAGTACTTC. Amino acid sequence: CASSRRLAGYTFPEQYF. The full variable domain, with the rest looked up from reference TRBV7-8 and TRBJ2-7, is GAGVSQSPRYKVAKRGQDVALRCDPISGHVSLFWYQQALGQGPEFLTYFQNEAQLDKSGLPSDRFFAERPEGSVSTLKIQRTQQEDSAVYLCASSRRLAGYTFPEQYFGPGTRLTVT.

The V and J genes are TRBV6-5 and TRBJ2-7; D is unclear. The CDR3 totals 11 residues. The V gene lost 7 bases and the J gene lost 4 bases, with 8 bases spanning the gap. Germline CDR1 and CDR2: MNHEY and SVGAGI. The CDR3 region has the DNA TGTGCCAGCATAGGCGGTTACGAGCAGTACTTC. Translated, it gives CASIGGYEQYF.

The V gene is TRBV5-1, the J gene TRBJ2-5, with a possible D match to TRBD1 (5 bases). Germline CDR1 reads SGHRS; CDR2 reads YFSETQ. The CDR3 consists of 13 residues. V gave up 6 bases and J gave up 5 bases, with 14 bases separating them. In nucleotides, the CDR3 is TGCGCCAGCAAATCTAAGGGGTTTGAGACCCAGTACTTC. This encodes CASKSKGFETQYF. Using reference TRBV5-1 and TRBJ2-5 for the parts outside the CDR3, the full variable domain is KAGVTQTPRYLIKTRGQQVTLSCSPISGHRSVSWYQQTPGQGLQFLFEYFSETQRNKGNFPGRFSGRQFSNSRSEMNVSTLELGDSALYLCASKSKGFETQYFGPGTRLLVL.

V and J are TRBV27 and TRBJ2-2; the match to TRBD2 covers 13 bases. Per germline, CDR1 MNHEY and CDR2 SMNVEV (reference sequence). The CDR3 has 20 amino acids. V trimming: 4 bases; J trimming: 3 bases; junction bases outside the gene matches: 14. The CDR3 spells CASSSATTSGRGLHTGELFF. CDR3 nucleotide sequence: TGTGCCAGCAGTTCCGCAACTACTAGCGGGAGGGGATTGCACACCGGGGAGCTGTTTTTT.

This chain joins TRBV19 and TRBJ2-5; TRBD2 matches 8 bases. The germline gives CDR1 LNHDA, CDR2 SQIVND (reference sequence). V dropped 3 bases and J dropped 5; count of bases not matched to a gene: 5. The CDR3 is 14 residues long. CDR3 sequence reads: CASSIPGRAETQYF. CDR3 coding DNA: TGTGCCAGTAGTATTCCCGGGAGGGCGGAGACCCAGTACTTC. Supplemented by reference TRBV19 and TRBJ2-5, the full variable domain reads DGGITQSPKYLFRKEGQNVTLSCEQNLNHDAMYWYRQDPGQGLRLIYYSQIVNDFQKGDIAEGYSVSREKKESFPLTVTSAQKNPTAFYLCASSIPGRAETQYFGPGTRLLVL.

The chain links TRBV30 to TRBJ1-2, with D possibly being TRBD1 (6 bases). The length of the CDR3 is 17 residues. In germline, CDR1 is GTSNPN, CDR2 SVGIG (reference sequence). The ends were cut back, 2 bases at V and 5 bases at J, with 24 bases in the middle. CDR3 sequence reads: CAWSPGGGTSTPYGYTF. The CDR3 DNA follows: TGTGCCTGGAGTCCTGGGGGCGGAACCTCTACACCTTATGGCTACACCTTC.

The chain has TRBV7-2 and TRBJ2-7, with TRBD2 identical over 7 bases. Losses at the gene ends were 3 bases for V and 5 bases for J; bases not matched to a gene: 10. CDR3 length: 15 amino acids. Germline V CDR1 and CDR2: SGHTA, FQGNSA. CDR3 sequence: CASSFVWEGHHEQYF. DNA for the CDR3: TGTGCCAGCAGCTTCGTCTGGGAGGGCCATCACGAGCAGTACTTC.

This chain joins TRBV4-1 and TRBJ2-7; D is perhaps TRBD1 (5 bases). The CDR3 extends over 16 amino acids. The germline V gene encodes CDR1 MGHRA and CDR2 YSYEKL. Trimming cost V 0 bases and J 2 bases, with 14 bases left between them. DNA of the CDR3: TGCGCCAGCAGCCAAGATACCACAGGACACACCTACGAGCAGTACTTC. It yields the protein CASSQDTTGHTYEQYF.

The chain recombines TRBV30 with TRBJ2-2; 11 bases match TRBD2. Germline V gene data show CDR1 as GTSNPN and CDR2 as SVGIG (reference sequence). V gave up 4 bases and J gave up 4 bases; unmatched junction bases: 11. The CDR3 length is 17 residues. The CDR3 region has the DNA TGTGCCTGGAAGATTGTAGCGGGAGGGCCTAGCACCGGGGAGCTGTTTTTT. Protein product: CAWKIVAGGPSTGELFF.

V is TRBV28 and J is TRBJ1-1, with D hard to call. This CDR3 is 14 amino acids long. Trimming stripped 5 bases from V and 6 bases from J, with 16 bases between. CDR1 and CDR2 from the germline V gene are MDHEN and SYDVKM. The CDR3 loop is CASSTYATAAEAFF. The CDR3 DNA follows: TGTGCCAGCAGTACATATGCCACGGCGGCTGAAGCTTTCTTT.

The chain has TRBV12-5 and TRBJ2-1; TRBD2 matches 9 bases. V shed 1 base, J shed 4 bases, and the junction held 2 bases outside the gene matches. This CDR3 is built from 15 residues. The germline V gene encodes CDR1 LGHNT and CDR2 FRNRAP. The CDR3 DNA is TGTGCTAGTGGTTTGGAGGGACTAGCTTACAATGAGCAGTTCTTC. Its protein product is CASGLEGLAYNEQFF.

This rearrangement joins TRBV27 to TRBJ1-5; 10 bases match TRBD1. With V trimmed by 0 bases and J by 5 bases, 4 bases remained unmatched. CDR1 MNHEY and CDR2 SMNVEV come from the germline V gene (reference sequence). This CDR3 is 16 amino acids long. CDR3 sequence: CASSLSGTGADQPQHF. The CDR3 region has the DNA TGTGCCAGCAGTTTATCTGGGACAGGGGCCGATCAGCCCCAGCATTTT.

CDR3 in amino acids: CASGTGGNSGNTIYF. CDR3 sequence (DNA): TGTGCCAGCGGCACAGGGGGGAACTCTGGAAACACCATATATTTT. This rearrangement joins TRBV5-4 to TRBJ1-3, with 8 bases identical to TRBD1. The CDR3 sequence is 15 residues long. The V gene's germline CDR1 is SGHNT and CDR2 YYREEE (reference sequence). The V segment lost 7 bases and the J segment 0 bases; nucleotides outside the gene matches: 6.

The genes are TRBV9 and TRBJ2-6, with D possibly TRBD2 on 6 matching bases. Germline CDR1 SGDLS, CDR2 YYNGEE. Deletions cut 1 base from V and 1 base from J, with 9 bases between. This CDR3 spans 16 amino acids. Written as DNA, the CDR3 is TGTGCCAGCAGCGTATCGGGGGTGTCTGGGGCCAACGTCCTGACTTTC. Translated, it gives CASSVSGVSGANVLTF.

The V and J genes are TRBV2 and TRBJ2-7, with D unresolved. V lost 6 bases, J lost 1 base, and 7 bases lay in between. CDR3 length: 12 residues. The germline V gene has CDR1 SNHLY and CDR2 FYNNEI. CDR3 sequence (DNA): TGTGCCAGCAGGGCGGATTCCTACGAGCAGTACTTC. Protein product: CASRADSYEQYF.

The DNA for the CDR3 is TGTGCCAGCAGTCGACTAGCGGGAGATACGCAGTATTTT. Protein product: CASSRLAGDTQYF. The chain employs TRBV27 and TRBJ2-3, with TRBD2 identical over 10 bases. The V and J ends lost 5 bases and 5 bases, in that order; junction bases with no gene match: 1. The CDR3 consists of 13 residues. Per germline, CDR1 MNHEY and CDR2 SMNVEV (reference sequence).

This rearrangement joins TRBV7-4 to TRBJ2-3; 9 positions agree with TRBD2. Trimming took 2 bases from V and 4 from J; bases not matched to a gene: 13. The CDR3 contains 18 residues. Germline loops: CDR1 SGHVT, CDR2 SQSDAQ. This CDR3 reads CASSLKLDWLAGPDTQYF. Here the CDR3 DNA reads TGTGCCAGCAGCTTAAAATTGGATTGGCTAGCGGGACCAGATACGCAGTATTTT. Supplemented by reference TRBV7-4 and TRBJ2-3, the full variable domain reads GAGVSQSPRYKVAKRGRDVALRCDSISGHVTLYWYRQTLGQGSEVLTYSQSDAQRDKSGRPSGRFSAERPERSVSTLKIQRTEQGDSAVYLCASSLKLDWLAGPDTQYFGPGTRLTVL.

The gene calls are TRBV6-5 and TRBJ2-5, with TRBD2 identical over 7 bases. V shed 0 bases, J shed 5 bases, and the junction held 3 bases outside the gene matches. Looked up from germline, CDR1 is MNHEY and CDR2 is SVGAGI. CDR3 size: 14 residues. CDR3 amino acids: CASSYSYGGETQYF. Written as DNA, the CDR3 is TGTGCCAGCAGTTACTCGTACGGGGGGGAGACCCAGTACTTC.

The chain carries TRBV30 and TRBJ1-1; TRBD1 matches at 8 bases. Germline lookup yields CDR1 GTSNPN and CDR2 SVGIG (reference sequence). The CDR3 is made up of 16 amino acids. Losses at the gene ends were 3 bases for V and 4 bases for J; bases not matched to a gene: 13. CDR3 sequence: CAWSYLDREIVTEAFF. CDR3 DNA sequence: TGTGCCTGGAGCTACCTGGACAGGGAAATAGTCACTGAAGCTTTCTTT.

The CDR3 here is CASSPDLGTDTQYF. CDR3 sequence (DNA): TGTGCCAGCAGCCCTGACTTGGGCACAGATACGCAGTATTTT. The chain has TRBV2 and TRBJ2-3; D gene unclear. The germline V gene encodes CDR1 SNHLY and CDR2 FYNNEI. The CDR3 spans 14 residues. Trimming stripped 6 bases from V and 1 base from J, with 11 bases between.

This chain joins TRBV6-1 and TRBJ2-7; 11 bases line up with TRBD1. The CDR3 is made up of 14 amino acids. V was pared by 9 bases and J by 3 bases, with 7 bases of the junction left unmatched. From germline, CDR1 is MNHNS and CDR2 SASEGT. The CDR3 protein is CASEDRGRSYEQYF. The CDR3 region has the DNA TGTGCCAGTGAGGACAGGGGGCGTAGCTACGAGCAGTACTTC.

This sequence joins TRBV9 and TRBJ2-1; D possibly corresponds to TRBD2 (7 bases). This CDR3 has 17 amino acids. V was trimmed by 4 bases and J by 8 bases, leaving 25 bases between them. Germline V lookup: CDR1 SGDLS, CDR2 YYNGEE. CDR3 sequence (DNA): TGTGCCAGCAGCTTAGGTGGGGGGGCGGGAGTCCTGCATGAGCAGTTCTTC. It is translated as CASSLGGGAGVLHEQFF.

The chain employs TRBV29-1 and TRBJ2-3; the match to TRBD2 covers 12 bases. Germline V gene lookup returns CDR1 SQVTM and CDR2 ANQGSEA. The CDR3 has 17 residues. The V gene end was trimmed by 3 bases and the J gene end by 0 bases; junction bases not matched to a gene: 7. The CDR3 region is CSVDDRTSGVSTDTQYF. The CDR3, as DNA: TGCAGCGTTGACGACCGGACTAGCGGGGTGAGCACAGATACGCAGTATTTT.